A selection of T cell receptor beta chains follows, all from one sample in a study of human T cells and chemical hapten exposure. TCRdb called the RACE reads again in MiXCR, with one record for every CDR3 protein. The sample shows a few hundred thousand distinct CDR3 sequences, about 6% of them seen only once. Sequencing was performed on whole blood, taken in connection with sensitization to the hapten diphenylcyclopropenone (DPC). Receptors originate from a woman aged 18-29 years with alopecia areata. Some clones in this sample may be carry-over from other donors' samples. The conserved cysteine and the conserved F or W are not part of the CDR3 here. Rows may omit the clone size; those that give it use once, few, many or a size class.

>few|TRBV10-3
AISDGAGSTDTQY
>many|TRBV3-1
ASSDKDRGLGGFNSPLH
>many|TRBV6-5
ASSPMLGTSDTQY
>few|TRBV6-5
ASSYGPSIIPQH
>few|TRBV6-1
ASSGEAPYEQY
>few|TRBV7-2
ASSPALNYQETQY
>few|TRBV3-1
ASSRGQGVSYGYT
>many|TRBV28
ASRSGTGADTQY
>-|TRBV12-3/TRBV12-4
ASSLLRDFYTDTQY
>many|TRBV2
ASSESGGVYIQY
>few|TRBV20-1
SAQGVGTEAF
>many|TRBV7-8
ASMAGFSEAF
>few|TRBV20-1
SARIGEGMPGANVLT
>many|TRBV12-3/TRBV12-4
ASSLTDTQY
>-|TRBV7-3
ASSLTYYTYEQF
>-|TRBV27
ASSLSGAIEAF
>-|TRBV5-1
ASSLRDSAQETQY
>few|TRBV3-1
ASSPGGLSTEAF
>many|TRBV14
ASSQGREGLHRAFNYGYT
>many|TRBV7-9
ASGPAPQKETQY
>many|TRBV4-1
ASSQGQRHSPLH
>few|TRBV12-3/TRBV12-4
ASSWSASGGYNEQF
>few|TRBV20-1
SARETSGGPTQPQH
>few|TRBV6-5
ASSFAGGFDNSPLH